The clone carrying this T cell receptor beta chain was seen at least ten times. As yet, its antigen is unknown. TCR beta CDR3 region amplification was performed from RNA transcripts. In the first-round RT-PCR of the TCR CDR3, the HTBI primer set was used. In TCRdb, the multiplex PCR reads were re-called with MiXCR into one record per CDR3 protein. The data hold hundreds of thousands of distinct CDR3 sequences, with about 13% observed a single time. This sample was taken from a study of T cells in Graves' hyperthyroidism and ophthalmopathy. The study's findings and limits: Ophthalmopathy and stable hyperthyroidism were separated by a 13 V-J model.

Germline lookup yields CDR1 SGHAT and CDR2 FQNNGV. There are 19 residues in the CDR3. The ends lost 2 bases at V and 4 bases at J; junction bases unmatched: 11. The sequencing sample was made of blood. This clonotype originated in a woman under 30 with Graves' hyperthyroidism. The V gene is TRBV11-2, the J gene TRBJ1-6; 10 bases align to TRBD1. The CDR3 loop is CASSLRDRGRRFYNSPLHF. CDR3 nucleotide sequence: TGTGCCAGCAGCTTAAGGGACAGGGGTCGCAGATTTTATAATTCACCCCTCCACTTT.